The entry below gives a single T cell receptor beta chain sequence along with its context. The data stem from a study of blood T cell repertoires in COVID-19. Across the study: Spain, Italy and the United States supplied samples that represented acute and convalescent COVID-19.

TCRdb's copy holds only in-frame clones and misses some; the assay was immunoSEQ multiplex PCR. This table holds around 67,000 clones, 87% found once. This receptor was identified in a woman older than 75 with acute or convalescent COVID-19. The sample taken for sequencing was peripheral blood.

CDR3 in amino acids: CASRRDWEQFF. The DNA for the CDR3 is TGTGCCAGCAGGCGGGACTGGGAGCAGTTCTTC. This chain links TRBV28 with TRBJ2-1, with a tentative D call TRBD2 (6 bases). Trimming removed 6 bases from V and 10 bases from J, with 10 bases in between. Germline loops: CDR1 MDHEN, CDR2 SYDVKM. The CDR3 spans 11 residues.